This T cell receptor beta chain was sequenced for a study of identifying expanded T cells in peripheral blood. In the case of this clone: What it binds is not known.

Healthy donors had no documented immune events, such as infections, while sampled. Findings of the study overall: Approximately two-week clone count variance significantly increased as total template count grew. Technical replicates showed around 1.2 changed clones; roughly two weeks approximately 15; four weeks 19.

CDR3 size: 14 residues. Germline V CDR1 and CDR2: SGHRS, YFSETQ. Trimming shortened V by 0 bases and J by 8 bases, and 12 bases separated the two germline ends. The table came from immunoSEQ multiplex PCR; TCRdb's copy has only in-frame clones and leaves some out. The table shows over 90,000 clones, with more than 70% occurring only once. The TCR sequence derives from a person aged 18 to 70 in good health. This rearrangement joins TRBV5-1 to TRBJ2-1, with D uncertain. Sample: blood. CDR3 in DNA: TGCGCCAGCAGCTTGGGAGTCCGCCCGGATGAGCAGTTCTTC. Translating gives CASSLGVRPDEQFF.